The next 9 T cell receptor beta chains were all read from a single sample in a study of vaccination effects on CD4 cells after COVID-19. Sequencing used immunoSEQ multiplex PCR; TCRdb keeps in-frame clones, though not all of them. This table holds tens of thousands of clones, 55% to 75% found once. These receptors lack a known antigen. Isolating CD4+ T cells followed about 10 days of culture. This specimen consisted of CD4+ T cells from PBMCs cultured without peptide, obtained before COVID-19 vaccination. These receptors were collected from a human donor who received a COVID-19 vaccine.

As regards this clone: This sample also contains other DNA sequences that code for the same CDR3. V gene TRBV27 combines with J gene TRBJ1-1; a possible D gene is TRBD1 (6 bases). The CDR3 covers 14 residues. The germline V gene has CDR1 MNHEY and CDR2 SMNVEV (reference sequence). Trimming removed 5 bases at V and 0 bases at J, with 10 bases between. CDR3: CASSRGAVNTEAFF. CDR3 nucleotides: TGTGCCAGCAGTCGGGGGGCAGTGAACACTGAAGCTTTCTTT.

This clone has just one count. The chain is built from TRBV6-5 and TRBJ1-6, with a possible D match to TRBD1 (5 bases). The V and J ends lost 8 bases and 4 bases respectively, with 12 bases between them. The CDR3 has 14 amino acids. Germline assignment: CDR1 MNHEY and CDR2 SVGAGI. The CDR3 sequence is CASREGNYNSPLHF. The CDR3 DNA reads TGTGCCAGCCGGGAGGGGAATTATAATTCACCCCTCCACTTT.

The chain uses TRBV5-6 and TRBJ2-1, with 8 bases fitting TRBD1. The V segment lost 1 base and the J segment 0 bases; nucleotides outside the gene matches: 6. Germline assignment: CDR1 SGHDT and CDR2 YYEEEE. This CDR3 has 17 amino acids. The CDR3 DNA follows: TGTGCCAGCAGCTTGTTACAGGGGGGAGGCTCCTACAATGAGCAGTTCTTC. It specifies CASSLLQGGGSYNEQFF.

The V and J genes are TRBV19 and TRBJ2-3, with a tentative D call TRBD1 (5 bases). This CDR3 is 11 amino acids long. Germline V CDR1 and CDR2: LNHDA, SQIVND (reference sequence). Deletions cut 7 bases from V and 5 bases from J, with 7 bases between. The CDR3 loop reads CASTDRDTQYF. The DNA of the CDR3 is TGTGCCAGTACAGACAGAGATACGCAGTATTTT.

The V call is TRBV27, the J call TRBJ1-6; no firm D call. The CDR3 has 16 amino acids. The germline gives CDR1 MNHEY, CDR2 SMNVEV (reference sequence). V gave up 6 bases and J gave up 6 bases, with 18 bases separating them. The CDR3 nucleotides are TGTGCCAGCAGCACGCGTCGGACGTTTCCTAATTCACCCCTCCACTTT. Its protein is CASSTRRTFPNSPLHF.

This chain links TRBV28 with TRBJ1-4; D gene unclear. The CDR3 has 14 residues. V lost 7 bases and J 1 base, leaving 10 bases between the germline ends. Germline CDR1 is MDHEN and CDR2 is SYDVKM. The CDR3 region has the DNA TGTGCCAGCAACCTAAGGGTAACTAATGAAAAACTGTTTTTT. This codes for CASNLRVTNEKLFF.

The chain is built from TRBV23-1 and TRBJ1-1, with a weak D call TRBD1 (5 bases). TRBV23-1 is an ORF; its function is uncertain. V was trimmed by 3 bases and J by 5 bases, leaving 22 bases between them. This CDR3 comprises 17 residues. For the CDR3, the DNA is TGCGCCAGCAGTCATATCCGCAGGGATAGGCCGCGGACTGAAGCTTTCTTT. Translating it yields CASSHIRRDRPRTEAFF.

J is TRBJ1-2 and V is TRBV6-6, with TRBD1 matching over 11 bases. J lost 7 bases, V lost 5 bases, and 3 bases had no gene match. This CDR3 has 13 residues. Germline CDR1 MNHNY, CDR2 SVGAGI (reference sequence). CDR3 nucleotide sequence: TGTGCCAGCAGTCAGGGGACAGGGGGTGGCTACACCTTC. It codes for CASSQGTGGGYTF.

V gene TRBV5-1 combines with J gene TRBJ2-1, with 16 bases matching TRBD2. The CDR3 totals 18 residues. J gave up 10 bases and V 4 bases, and 14 bases lay outside the gene matches. CDR1 SGHRS and CDR2 YFSETQ come from the germline V gene. The CDR3 region has the DNA TGCGCCAGCAGCCCCGCTGGGACTAGCGGGAGGGGAGGTGTCGAGCAGTTCTTC. It encodes CASSPAGTSGRGGVEQFF.